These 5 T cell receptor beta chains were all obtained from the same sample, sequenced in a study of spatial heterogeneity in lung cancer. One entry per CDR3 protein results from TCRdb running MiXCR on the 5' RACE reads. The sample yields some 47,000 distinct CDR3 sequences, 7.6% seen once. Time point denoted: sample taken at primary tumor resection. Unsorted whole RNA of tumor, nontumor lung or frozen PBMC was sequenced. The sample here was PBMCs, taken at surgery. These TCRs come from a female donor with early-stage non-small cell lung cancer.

CDR3 amino acids: CASSQGATSTDTQYF. The CDR3 DNA sequence: TGTGCCAGCAGCCAAGGGGCCACTAGCACAGATACGCAGTATTTT. The rearrangement links TRBV5-4 to TRBJ2-3, with D tentatively TRBD1 (5 bases). The germline V gene encodes CDR1 SGHNT and CDR2 YYREEE (reference sequence). V gave up 4 bases and J gave up 0 bases, with 12 bases separating them. CDR3 length equals 15 residues.

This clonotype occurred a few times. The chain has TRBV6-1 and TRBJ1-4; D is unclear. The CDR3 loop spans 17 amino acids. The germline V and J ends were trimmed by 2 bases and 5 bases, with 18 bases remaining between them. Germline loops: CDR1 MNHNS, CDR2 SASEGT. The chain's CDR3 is CASSERSRPSGNEKLFF. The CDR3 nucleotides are TGTGCCAGCAGTGAAAGGTCCAGGCCCTCTGGAAATGAAAAACTGTTTTTT.

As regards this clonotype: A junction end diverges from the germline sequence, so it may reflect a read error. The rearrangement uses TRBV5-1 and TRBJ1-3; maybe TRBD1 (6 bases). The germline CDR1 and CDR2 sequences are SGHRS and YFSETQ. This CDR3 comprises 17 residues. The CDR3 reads CASSLRPQGNSGNTMYF. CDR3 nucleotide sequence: TGCGCCAGCAGCTTGAGACCTCAGGGGAACTCTGGAAACACCATGTATTTT.

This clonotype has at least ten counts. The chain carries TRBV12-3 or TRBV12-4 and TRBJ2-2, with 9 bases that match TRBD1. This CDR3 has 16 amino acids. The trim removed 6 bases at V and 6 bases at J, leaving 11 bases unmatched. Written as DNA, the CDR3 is TGTGCCAGCAGACCGGGACAGGGTTTGGTAGCCGGGGAGCTGTTTTTT. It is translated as CASRPGQGLVAGELFF.

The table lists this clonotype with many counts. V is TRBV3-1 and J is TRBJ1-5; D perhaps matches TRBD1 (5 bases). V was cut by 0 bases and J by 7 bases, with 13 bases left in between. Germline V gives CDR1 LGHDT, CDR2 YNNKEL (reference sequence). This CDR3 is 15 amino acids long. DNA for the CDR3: TGTGCCAGCAGCCAAGACTTTGTTAAGGGGCAGCCCCAGCATTTT. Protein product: CASSQDFVKGQPQHF.